Presented here are 30 T cell receptor beta chains from one specimen sequenced in a study of a mutant IDH1 vaccine in newly diagnosed glioma. The antigens of these receptors remain unknown. Stated time point: week 47, end of study. Topical imiquimod was applied with each vaccine dose, which held 300 ug of mutant IDH1 20-mer peptide. The data were produced by immunoSEQ multiplex PCR, yet TCRdb's version contains in-frame clones alone and is incomplete. The table records 30,000 to 35,000 clones, roughly 89% of them present only once. Sequenced here: PBMCs, sampled from a glioma patient whose treatment included an IDH1 peptide vaccine. The receptors were gathered from a woman younger than 45 with glioma.

The genes are TRBV14 and TRBJ1-1, with a weak D call TRBD1 (5 bases). CDR1 SGHDN and CDR2 FVKESK come from the germline V gene. Trimming removed 3 bases from V and 0 bases from J, with 11 bases in between. This CDR3 has 15 residues. The CDR3 DNA reads as TGTGCCAGCAGCCATTTAGACAGTATGAACACTGAAGCTTTCTTT. Residues: CASSHLDSMNTEAFF.

This chain uses TRBV2 with TRBJ2-3; perhaps TRBD2 as D (6 bases). The V gene lost 2 bases and the J gene lost 4 bases, with 10 bases spanning the gap. Germline V gives CDR1 SNHLY, CDR2 FYNNEI. The CDR3 extends over 14 amino acids. CDR3 amino acids: CASSEQGGADTQYF. CDR3 DNA sequence: TGTGCCAGCAGTGAACAGGGAGGCGCAGATACGCAGTATTTT.

The V gene is TRBV7-9, the J gene TRBJ1-1, with D possibly TRBD1 on 5 matching bases. Germline CDR1 and CDR2: SEHNR and FQNEAQ (reference sequence). The CDR3 sequence is 13 residues long. Trimming shortened V by 4 bases and J by 4 bases, and 10 bases separated the two germline ends. The CDR3: CASSSQGPTEAFF. CDR3 nucleotide sequence: TGTGCCAGCAGCTCGCAGGGTCCCACTGAAGCTTTCTTT.

This clone came up a few times. The chain is built from TRBV30 and TRBJ2-3, with TRBD2 matching 7 bases. Trimming cost V 5 bases and J 0 bases; bases outside gene matches: 5. This CDR3 is built from 14 residues. Germline CDR1 GTSNPN, CDR2 SVGIG (reference sequence). This CDR3 is CAWELAASTDTQYF. In DNA, the CDR3 is TGTGCCTGGGAGCTAGCGGCTAGCACAGATACGCAGTATTTT.

This rearrangement joins TRBV7-6 to TRBJ2-3; D uncertain. Germline values: CDR1 SGHVS, CDR2 FNYEAQ. CDR3 length: 12 amino acids. With 6 bases removed from V and 3 bases from J, the gap between germline ends came to 7 bases. CDR3 in amino acids: CASSPTTDTQYF. As DNA, the CDR3 is TGTGCCAGCAGTCCTACAACAGATACGCAGTATTTT.

The rearrangement joins TRBV5-4 to TRBJ2-4; D remains ambiguous. CDR1 and CDR2 (germline): SGHNT, YYREEE (reference sequence). The CDR3 runs 14 residues. Trimming shortened V by 0 bases and J by 0 bases, and 4 bases separated the two germline ends. In DNA form, the CDR3 reads TGTGCCAGCAGCTTGGGGAGAGCCAAAAACATTCAGTACTTC. Translation: CASSLGRAKNIQYF. The full variable domain, in which reference TRBV5-4 and TRBJ2-4 provide the parts outside the CDR3, is ETGVTQSPTHLIKTRGQQVTLRCSSQSGHNTVSWYQQALGQGPQFIFQYYREEENGRGNFPPRFSGLQFPNYSSELNVNALELDDSALYLCASSLGRAKNIQYFGAGTRLSVL.

The gene calls are TRBV27 and TRBJ2-7; 10 bases map to TRBD1. The germline V gene has CDR1 MNHEY and CDR2 SMNVEV (reference sequence). With 2 bases clipped from V and 6 bases from J, the junction kept 4 bases outside the gene matches. CDR3 length: 14 amino acids. The CDR3 DNA sequence: TGTGCCAGCAGTTTAGGGACAGGGGTAGGCGAGCAGTACTTC. This codes for CASSLGTGVGEQYF.

The CDR3 region has the DNA TGTGCCAGCAGCCGGACTAGCGGGAGCTCCTACGAGCAGTACTTC. Its translation: CASSRTSGSSYEQYF. J is TRBJ2-7 and V is TRBV6-6; 13 bases match TRBD2. Per germline, CDR1 MNHNY and CDR2 SVGAGI (reference sequence). V shed 6 bases, J shed 0 bases, and the junction held 2 bases outside the gene matches. This CDR3 contains 15 residues.

A few counts support this clone. The chain has TRBV6-5 and TRBJ2-2, with D possibly being TRBD2 (5 bases). This CDR3 has 13 residues. The V gene's germline CDR1 is MNHEY and CDR2 SVGAGI. V was shortened by 7 bases and J by 6 bases, with 12 bases between the two germline ends. This CDR3 is CASTRLEAGELFF. In nucleotides, the CDR3 is TGTGCCAGCACCAGACTGGAGGCCGGGGAGCTGTTTTTT.

This clone is judged medium-sized. The J gene is TRBJ1-5, the V gene TRBV5-7, with D hard to call. TRBV5-7 is labeled an ORF, and its function is uncertain. The CDR3 loop spans 14 amino acids. V was shortened by 3 bases and J by 7 bases, with 14 bases between the two germline ends. The DNA for the CDR3 is TGTGCCAGCAGCTCGTACGGTGGTTGGCAGCCCCAGCATTTT. Translated: CASSSYGGWQPQHF.

This chain joins TRBV14 and TRBJ2-2; possibly TRBD2 for D (5 bases). Trimming cost V 8 bases and J 3 bases, with 13 bases left between them. CDR1 is SGHDN, CDR2 FVKESK, per germline. The CDR3 consists of 14 residues. CDR3 amino acids: CASRRESYTGELFF. In DNA, the CDR3 is TGTGCCAGCCGTAGGGAGAGCTACACCGGGGAGCTGTTTTTT. Drawing the rest from reference TRBV14 and TRBJ2-2, the complete variable domain is EAGVTQFPSHSVIEKGQTVTLRCDPISGHDNLYWYRRVMGKEIKFLLHFVKESKQDESGMPNNRFLAERTGGTYSTLKVQPAELEDSGVYFCASRRESYTGELFFGEGSRLTVL.

V usage is TRBV20-1 and J usage is TRBJ1-1; tentative D call: TRBD1 (5 bases). The CDR3 loop spans 11 amino acids. The V gene lost 6 bases and the J gene lost 1 base, with 6 bases spanning the gap. The germline gives CDR1 DFQATT, CDR2 SNEGSKA (reference sequence). The CDR3 spells CSAQGNTEAFF. CDR3 in DNA: TGCAGTGCCCAGGGGAACACTGAAGCTTTCTTT.

This sequence joins TRBV2 and TRBJ1-4; the D is unclear. The CDR3 sequence is 14 residues long. The germline gives CDR1 SNHLY, CDR2 FYNNEI. V gave up 6 bases and J gave up 0 bases, with 8 bases separating them. The CDR3 protein is CASRATSTNEKLFF. For the CDR3, the DNA is TGTGCCAGCAGAGCCACTTCAACTAATGAAAAACTGTTTTTT.

The chain combines TRBV7-9 with TRBJ2-1, with 9 bases fitting TRBD1. This CDR3 comprises 12 residues. Per the germline V gene, CDR1 is SEHNR and CDR2 is FQNEAQ (reference sequence). The V segment lost 0 bases and the J segment 12 bases; nucleotides outside the gene matches: 0. CDR3 in amino acids: CASSLATGGQFF. The CDR3 DNA reads TGTGCCAGCAGCTTAGCGACAGGGGGGCAGTTCTTC.

There are a few counts of this clone. Other DNA sequences in the same sample also yield this CDR3. The chain combines TRBV5-1 with TRBJ2-7; D is uncertain. Germline CDR1 is SGHRS and CDR2 is YFSETQ. CDR3 length: 13 residues. The germline V and J ends were trimmed by 0 bases and 2 bases, with 6 bases remaining between them. The CDR3 reads CASSLGGPYEQYF. CDR3 DNA: TGCGCCAGCAGCTTGGGCGGACCCTACGAGCAGTACTTC.

This sequence joins TRBV30 and TRBJ1-2; D is unresolved. Trimming stripped 0 bases from V and 3 bases from J, with 11 bases between. The CDR3 is 14 residues long. Germline CDR1 reads GTSNPN; CDR2 reads SVGIG (reference sequence). The CDR3 DNA follows: TGTGCCTGGAGTGTTGGAGGGTACGACTATGGCTACACCTTC. Its translation is CAWSVGGYDYGYTF.

This clone was seen a handful of times. The rearrangement joins TRBV2 to TRBJ2-3; D uncertain. Germline-derived CDR1 and CDR2 are SNHLY and FYNNEI. There are 13 residues in the CDR3. The V gene lost 7 bases and the J gene lost 7 bases, with 15 bases spanning the gap. DNA of the CDR3: TGTGCCAGCACTGGGGATTCTAGGCATACGCAGTATTTT. The encoded protein is CASTGDSRHTQYF.

CDR3 in DNA: TGTGCCAGCCTACTTGGCGGGGAGACCCAGTACTTC. Translation gives CASLLGGETQYF. The chain employs TRBV2 and TRBJ2-5, with a weak D call TRBD2 (5 bases). The CDR3 is 12 amino acids. The V end was cut by 8 bases, the J end by 5 bases, with 12 bases between. The germline CDR1 and CDR2 sequences are SNHLY and FYNNEI.

The rearrangement joins TRBV4-1 to TRBJ2-7; 7 bases are a match to TRBD1. V shed 5 bases and J 4 bases; nucleotides not matched to a gene: 11. The CDR3 has 15 residues. The germline gives CDR1 MGHRA, CDR2 YSYEKL. In nucleotides, the CDR3 is TGCGCCAGCAGCTCCTGGGCAGGGGGAAAATACGAGCAGTACTTC. This translates into CASSSWAGGKYEQYF.

The chain joins TRBV4-3 to TRBJ2-3; 7 bases are a match to TRBD2. The CDR3 consists of 16 residues. Trimming removed 0 bases from V and 1 base from J; junction bases left unmatched: 4. The germline gives CDR1 LGHNA, CDR2 YSLEER. The CDR3 spells CASSQEVSGGTDTQYF. The DNA of the CDR3 is TGCGCCAGCAGCCAAGAAGTAAGCGGGGGCACAGATACGCAGTATTTT.

The J gene is TRBJ1-4, the V gene TRBV6-5; D call uncertain. The CDR3 covers 15 residues. CDR1 and CDR2 (germline): MNHEY, SVGAGI. V was trimmed by 5 bases and J by 0 bases, leaving 10 bases between them. The CDR3 DNA reads TGTGCCAGCAGTCCCACATGGGCAACTAATGAAAAACTGTTTTTT. This gives the protein CASSPTWATNEKLFF.

The count of this clone is one. The chain recombines TRBV6-5 with TRBJ1-2; D unclear. The V gene's germline CDR1 is MNHEY and CDR2 SVGAGI. The CDR3 consists of 14 residues. The V gene lost 4 bases and the J gene lost 8 bases, with 17 bases spanning the gap. The CDR3 sequence is CASSSRQRATGYTF. DNA of the CDR3: TGTGCCAGCAGTTCTAGGCAGAGAGCTACCGGCTACACCTTC.

CDR3 loop: CASSFGSDNQPQHF. DNA of the CDR3: TGTGCCAGCAGCTTCGGGAGCGATAATCAGCCCCAGCATTTT. The V and J genes are TRBV7-9 and TRBJ1-5; no reliable D call. CDR3 length equals 14 residues. Trimming stripped 3 bases from V and 4 bases from J, with 10 bases between. Germline V CDR1 and CDR2: SEHNR, FQNEAQ (reference sequence). Complete variable domain (other parts from reference TRBV7-9 and TRBJ1-5): DTGVSQNPRHKITKRGQNVTFRCDPISEHNRLYWYRQTLGQGPEFLTYFQNEAQLEKSRLLSDRFSAERPKGSFSTLEIQRTEQGDSAMYLCASSFGSDNQPQHFGDGTRLSIL.

Remarks on this clone: At the DNA level, this CDR3 is encoded by other sequences in the same sample as well. This chain uses TRBV27 with TRBJ2-3; D remains unclear. The CDR3 is 15 residues long. Germline CDR1 MNHEY, CDR2 SMNVEV (reference sequence). Trimming left V 4 bases short and J 0 bases short, with 11 bases between. The chain's CDR3 is CASSSLTLSTDTQYF. The CDR3 coding sequence is TGTGCCAGCAGTTCCCTGACACTGAGCACAGATACGCAGTATTTT.

This clone was observed a single time. V and J are TRBV9 and TRBJ2-2; 8 bases are a match to TRBD1. The CDR3 totals 15 residues. Trimming at V came to 4 bases and at J to 6 bases, leaving 8 bases not matched to a gene. CDR1 is SGDLS, CDR2 YYNGEE, per germline. The CDR3 is CASSTTTTGAGELFF. CDR3 nucleotide sequence: TGTGCCAGCAGCACCACAACGACAGGGGCCGGGGAGCTGTTTTTT. The full variable domain, rest sourced from reference TRBV9 and TRBJ2-2, is DSGVTQTPKHLITATGQRVTLRCSPRSGDLSVYWYQQSLDQGLQFLIQYYNGEERAKGNILERFSAQQFPDLHSELNLSSLELGDSALYFCASSTTTTGAGELFFGEGSRLTVL.

V is TRBV2 and J is TRBJ2-3; a weak D match, TRBD2 (6 bases). Germline V CDR1 and CDR2: SNHLY, FYNNEI. Trimming pared 4 bases from V and 1 base from J, leaving 12 bases between. The CDR3 length is 15 residues. The CDR3 region has the DNA TGTGCCAGCAGTGTTCAGGGACTCGGCACAGATACGCAGTATTTT. This translates into CASSVQGLGTDTQYF.

CDR3 region: CASSSTAGIYEQYF. Here the CDR3 DNA reads TGTGCCAGCAGCTCCACCGCGGGGATATACGAGCAGTACTTC. The chain links TRBV7-2 to TRBJ2-7; possibly TRBD2 for D (6 bases). The germline V gene encodes CDR1 SGHTA and CDR2 FQGNSA. The V end lost 4 bases, the J end lost 4 bases, and 14 bases lay between the germline ends. This CDR3 is 14 amino acids long.

This chain joins TRBV5-4 and TRBJ1-1; the D gene is possibly TRBD1 (5 bases). This CDR3 is built from 13 residues. The ends were cut back, 4 bases at V and 10 bases at J, with 17 bases in the middle. CDR1 is SGHNT and CDR2 is YYREEE in the germline V gene (reference sequence). The CDR3 DNA reads as TGTGCCAGCAGCGTGCAGGGTACGGTGGTAGCTTTCTTT. It specifies CASSVQGTVVAFF.

Only a few counts were recorded for this clone. This chain connects TRBV6-6 to TRBJ1-5; D gene unclear. In germline, CDR1 is MNHNY, CDR2 SVGAGI (reference sequence). Trimming shortened V by 4 bases and J by 0 bases, and 7 bases separated the two germline ends. The length of the CDR3 is 14 residues. This chain's CDR3 is CASSWSNSNQPQHF. The CDR3 nucleotides read TGTGCCAGCAGTTGGAGCAATAGCAATCAGCCCCAGCATTTT.

The chain has TRBV5-4 and TRBJ2-3; TRBD2 might be the D (6 bases). The CDR3 runs to 14 residues. Germline assignment: CDR1 SGHNT and CDR2 YYREEE (reference sequence). The V end lost 4 bases, the J end lost 5 bases, and 14 bases lay between the germline ends. The CDR3 protein is CASSLTAGRDTQYF. The CDR3 DNA reads as TGTGCCAGCAGCCTCACGGCCGGGAGAGATACGCAGTATTTT.